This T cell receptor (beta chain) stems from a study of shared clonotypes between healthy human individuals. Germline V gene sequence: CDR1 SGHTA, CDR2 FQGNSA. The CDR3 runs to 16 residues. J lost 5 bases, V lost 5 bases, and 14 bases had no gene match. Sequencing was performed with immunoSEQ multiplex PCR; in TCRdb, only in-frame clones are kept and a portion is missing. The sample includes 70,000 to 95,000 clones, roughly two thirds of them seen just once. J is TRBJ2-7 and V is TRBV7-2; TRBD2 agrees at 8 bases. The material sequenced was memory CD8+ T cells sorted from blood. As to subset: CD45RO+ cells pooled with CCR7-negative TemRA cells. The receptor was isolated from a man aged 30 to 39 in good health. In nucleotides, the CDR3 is TGTGCCAGCAGCCCAGGACCTGGCGGACTAGCCGACGAGCAGTACTTC. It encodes CASSPGPGGLADEQYF.